A single sample is the source of the 24 T cell receptor beta chains below, sequenced in a study of tumor and adjacent non-tumor tissue in lung cancer. The library came from three nested PCR rounds adapted from ARM-PCR protocols. TCRdb independently ran MiXCR on the multiplex PCR reads; one entry per CDR3 protein. Among some 100,000 distinct CDR3 sequences listed, about 63% were seen once. This sample's RNA came from whole unsorted tissue. More than 3 cm separated this lung sample from the edge of the tumor. The sample was distant non-tumor lung tissue. The source is a man in his 60s with non-small cell lung cancer.

As regards this clonotype: Just one base apart from a much larger clone, this may be a read error. CDR3: CSARDSAWLATEAFF. The CDR3 DNA follows: TGCAGTGCTAGAGATTCCGCGTGGCTAGCGACTGAAGCTTTCTTT. The chain joins TRBV20-1 to TRBJ1-1; D remains ambiguous. The CDR3 totals 15 residues. CDR1 is DFQATT, CDR2 SNEGSKA, per germline (reference sequence). Between the trimmed V and J ends, which lost 0 bases and 5 bases, there was a span of 16 bases.

The rearrangement uses TRBV29-1 and TRBJ2-1, with 8 bases matching TRBD2. Per germline, CDR1 SQVTM and CDR2 ANQGSEA. The CDR3 is 12 residues long. The V gene end was trimmed by 7 bases and the J gene end by 6 bases; junction bases not matched to a gene: 5. The DNA for the CDR3 is TGCAGCGCTGGACTAGCCCTCAATGAGCAGTTCTTC. Its translation is CSAGLALNEQFF.

This clonotype was counted a few times. A clone one base away is much larger, so this may be a read error. The chain links TRBV5-4 to TRBJ2-3; D perhaps matches TRBD2 (5 bases). This CDR3 has 13 residues. Germline V gives CDR1 SGHNT, CDR2 YYREEE (reference sequence). The CDR3 protein is CASGREPTDTRYF. The CDR3 DNA sequence: TGTGCCAGCGGCCGGGAACCCACAGATACGCGGTATTTT.

This clonotype appeared a few times. One base away lies a much larger clone, so this may be a sequencing read error. The chain joins TRBV6-2 or TRBV6-3 to TRBJ2-7, with D maybe TRBD2 (5 bases). V was cut by 7 bases and J by 1 base, with 14 bases left in between. The V gene's germline CDR1 is MNHEY and CDR2 SVGEGT. This CDR3 is 14 amino acids long. The CDR3: CASMTRRGSYEQYF. CDR3 nucleotides: TGTGCCAGCATGACAAGACGAGGGTCCTACGAGCAGTACTTC.

V gene TRBV5-1 combines with J gene TRBJ2-2, with 7 bases lining up with TRBD2. CDR1 SGHRS and CDR2 YFSETQ come from the germline V gene. Trimming at V came to 4 bases and at J to 2 bases, leaving 8 bases not matched to a gene. This CDR3 has 16 residues. CDR3 DNA sequence: TGCGCCAGCAGCCGTTTAGGGAGGGAAAACACCGGGGAGCTGTTTTTT. Translating gives CASSRLGRENTGELFF.

A note on this clonotype: One end of the junction is discordant with germline, which a read error may explain. This CDR3 is CASSESVGRGRKETQFF. CDR3 nucleotides: TGTGCCAGCAGTGAGTCCGTCGGACGGGGGAGGAAGGAGACCCAGTTCTTC. The V gene is TRBV10-1, the J gene TRBJ2-5, with D perhaps matching TRBD2 (6 bases). The DNA end is more similar to TRBJ2-1, so the J call may be wrong. This CDR3 has 17 residues. The germline V gene has CDR1 WNHNN and CDR2 SYGVQD (reference sequence).

Of note for this clonotype: A junction boundary mismatches the germline segment, possibly from a read error. DNA of the CDR3: TGTGCCAGAAGCAGGACAGGGATGGTTCAGCGCCAGCATTTT. It codes for CARSRTGMVQRQHF. The V call is TRBV6-2 or TRBV6-3, the J call TRBJ1-5, with 8 bases lining up with TRBD1. The CDR3 is made up of 14 amino acids. The germline V gene encodes CDR1 MNHEY and CDR2 SVGEGT.

This clonotype was recorded once. The junction does not match germline at one end; this may be a read error. This rearrangement joins TRBV11-3 to TRBJ2-7; 10 bases map to TRBD2. There are 15 residues in the CDR3. Germline V lookup: CDR1 SGHNT, CDR2 YENEEA. The CDR3 DNA reads as TGTGCCAGTAGTAGGGCTAGCGGGAGTTCCTATGAGCAGTACTTC. Residues: CASSRASGSSYEQYF.

This clonotype appeared many times. This sequence joins TRBV10-3 and TRBJ2-5; D may be TRBD1 (5 bases). Germline V gene lookup returns CDR1 ENHRY and CDR2 SYGVKD. This CDR3 has 13 residues. Trimming pared 3 bases from V and 2 bases from J, leaving 7 bases between. The CDR3 reads CAISDRQQETQYF. In nucleotides, the CDR3 is TGTGCCATCAGTGATCGACAGCAAGAGACCCAGTACTTC.

The chain employs TRBV12-3 or TRBV12-4 and TRBJ2-1; D not certain. The CDR3 is 16 amino acids. The V end was cut by 5 bases, the J end by 12 bases, with 26 bases between. The CDR3: CASSPAGPNKKHGQFF. CDR3 DNA: TGTGCCAGCAGTCCGGCCGGGCCCAACAAAAAACATGGGCAGTTCTTC.

A remark on this clonotype: One end of the junction varies from germline; a read error may be responsible. The CDR3 reads CSVFEGLAGGSDKETQHF. DNA of the CDR3: TGCAGCGTTTTCGAAGGACTAGCGGGAGGGTCAGATAAAGAGACCCAGCACTTC. The chain uses TRBV29-1 and TRBJ2-5; 15 bases map to TRBD2. CDR3 size: 18 residues. Germline CDR1 SQVTM, CDR2 ANQGSEA.

Turning to this clonotype: This could be a read error, since a much larger clone is one nucleotide away. The rearrangement links TRBV6-1 to TRBJ2-2, with D maybe TRBD1 (6 bases). This CDR3 comprises 14 residues. Per the germline V gene, CDR1 is MNHNS and CDR2 is SASEGT. V lost 4 bases and J lost 5, with 11 bases in between. The CDR3 region has the DNA TGTGCCAGCAGTGGAGGACAGTATACCGGGGAGCTGTTTTTT. Its protein product is CASSGGQYTGELFF.

The gene calls are TRBV19 and TRBJ1-5; D is possibly TRBD1 (5 bases). The CDR3 contains 14 residues. The germline V gene has CDR1 LNHDA and CDR2 SQIVND (reference sequence). V was cut by 5 bases and J by 11 bases, with 19 bases left in between. CDR3 sequence (DNA): TGTGCCAGTAGTCTCCCCGATGAACAGGCTTCCCAGCATTTT. This gives the protein CASSLPDEQASQHF.

This clonotype occurred a few times. As DNA, the CDR3 is TGTGCCAGCGGTTTCCTAGGACGAGGCAGCGGGGAGCTGTTTTTT. Translated, it gives CASGFLGRGSGELFF. The chain has TRBV6-5 and TRBJ2-2; no firm D call. The CDR3 is made up of 15 amino acids. Germline V CDR1 and CDR2: MNHEY, SVGAGI. Trimming took off 8 bases at V and 7 bases at J, with 20 bases between the two ends.

This clonotype has a count of ten or more. The V and J genes are TRBV6-2 or TRBV6-3 and TRBJ2-5; 14 bases match TRBD2. The CDR3 spans 15 residues. From germline, CDR1 is MNHEY and CDR2 SVGEGT. V shed 5 bases, J shed 5 bases, and the junction held 4 bases outside the gene matches. The CDR3 nucleotides read TGTGCCAGCAGTGAGGGACTAGCGGGGGAGGAGACCCAGTACTTC. It is translated as CASSEGLAGEETQYF.

Note on this clonotype: A much larger clone lies one base from this, so it may be a read error. The genes are TRBV7-8 and TRBJ1-1; D remains ambiguous. The CDR3 totals 13 residues. The germline CDR1 and CDR2 sequences are SGHVS and FQNEAQ. The ends were cut back, 5 bases at V and 2 bases at J, with 9 bases in the middle. The chain's CDR3 is CASSETDNTEAFF. The CDR3 nucleotides read TGTGCCAGCAGCGAAACAGATAACACTGAAGCTTTCTTT.

Concerning this clonotype itself: Likely a read error: the CDR3 ends without its conserved phenylalanine or tryptophan. The chain recombines TRBV4-3 with TRBJ2-7, with TRBD1 identical over 7 bases. This CDR3 has 14 residues. Germline assignment: CDR1 LGHNA and CDR2 YSLEER. The DNA for the CDR3 is TGCGCCATCAGCCAAGAGGGGGCTGGGGACGAGCAGTACCTC. Translating gives CAISQEGAGDEQYL.

The rearrangement joins TRBV25-1 to TRBJ2-3; 10 bases are a match to TRBD1. Germline CDR1 and CDR2: MGHDK and SYGVNS. This CDR3 is built from 9 residues. Unmatched junction bases numbered 1, after V lost 9 bases and J lost 13 bases. In DNA form, the CDR3 reads TGTGCCAGGGGGACAGGGGAGTATTTT. It translates to CARGTGEYF.

V usage is TRBV28 and J usage is TRBJ2-4; no clear D. The germline gives CDR1 MDHEN, CDR2 SYDVKM. The V end lost 6 bases, the J end lost 7 bases, and 10 bases lay between the germline ends. The CDR3 has 12 residues. Here the CDR3 DNA reads TGTGCCAGCAGCAAGGAACTGAACATTCAGTACTTC. Amino acids: CASSKELNIQYF.

This clonotype counts as medium-sized. In DNA, the CDR3 is TGTGCCAGCAGCCGGACTAGCGATTACAATGAGCAGTTCTTC. This gives the protein CASSRTSDYNEQFF. V gene TRBV11-2 combines with J gene TRBJ2-1; 9 bases map to TRBD2. V dropped 5 bases and J dropped 4; count of bases not matched to a gene: 3. CDR3 length equals 14 residues. Germline assignment: CDR1 SGHAT and CDR2 FQNNGV.

In the case of this clonotype: The conserved final phenylalanine or tryptophan is absent from the CDR3, which likely points to a read error. No DNA is shown, since the ends of the CDR3 on it are uncertain; the CDR3 is the one TCRdb lists. The rearrangement links TRBV4-3 to TRBJ2-1; TRBD2 is the table's D call, not checked against the DNA. Germline lookup yields CDR1 LGHNA and CDR2 YSLEER. The CDR3 spans 15 amino acids, including both terminal residues. The chain's CDR3 is CARSQTREDYNEEFI.

With regard to this clonotype: Its ends do not fully match the called genes, so a read error is possible. The CDR3 bases are TGTGCCAGCAGCTTAACGCCTCGAAGCTCCTGCAATGAGCATTTCTTC. This sequence encodes CASSLTPRSSCNEHFF. J is TRBJ2-1 and V is TRBV7-8; D gene ambiguous. The CDR3 sequence is 16 residues long. Germline V gene data show CDR1 as SGHVS and CDR2 as FQNEAQ.

The sample holds a few counts of this clonotype. This may arise from a read error, as a much more abundant clone is one base away. The J gene is TRBJ2-7, the V gene TRBV5-5, with 7 bases matching TRBD1. The CDR3 length is 14 residues. Germline V gene data show CDR1 as SGHKS and CDR2 as YYEKEE (reference sequence). The CDR3 DNA reads as TGTACCAGCAGCTTGTGGACAGGCTCCTACGAGCAGTACTTC. Protein: CTSSLWTGSYEQYF.

This clonotype was counted at least ten times. In DNA, the CDR3 is TGCAGTGCTAGCCAGCCAGCTGCGGGGCTGTTTTTT. Its protein is CSASQPAAGLFF. V is TRBV20-1 and J is TRBJ2-2; a possible D gene is TRBD2 (5 bases). The CDR3 loop spans 12 amino acids. The germline CDR1 and CDR2 sequences are DFQATT and SNEGSKA (reference sequence). V gave up 3 bases and J gave up 13 bases, with 15 bases separating them.